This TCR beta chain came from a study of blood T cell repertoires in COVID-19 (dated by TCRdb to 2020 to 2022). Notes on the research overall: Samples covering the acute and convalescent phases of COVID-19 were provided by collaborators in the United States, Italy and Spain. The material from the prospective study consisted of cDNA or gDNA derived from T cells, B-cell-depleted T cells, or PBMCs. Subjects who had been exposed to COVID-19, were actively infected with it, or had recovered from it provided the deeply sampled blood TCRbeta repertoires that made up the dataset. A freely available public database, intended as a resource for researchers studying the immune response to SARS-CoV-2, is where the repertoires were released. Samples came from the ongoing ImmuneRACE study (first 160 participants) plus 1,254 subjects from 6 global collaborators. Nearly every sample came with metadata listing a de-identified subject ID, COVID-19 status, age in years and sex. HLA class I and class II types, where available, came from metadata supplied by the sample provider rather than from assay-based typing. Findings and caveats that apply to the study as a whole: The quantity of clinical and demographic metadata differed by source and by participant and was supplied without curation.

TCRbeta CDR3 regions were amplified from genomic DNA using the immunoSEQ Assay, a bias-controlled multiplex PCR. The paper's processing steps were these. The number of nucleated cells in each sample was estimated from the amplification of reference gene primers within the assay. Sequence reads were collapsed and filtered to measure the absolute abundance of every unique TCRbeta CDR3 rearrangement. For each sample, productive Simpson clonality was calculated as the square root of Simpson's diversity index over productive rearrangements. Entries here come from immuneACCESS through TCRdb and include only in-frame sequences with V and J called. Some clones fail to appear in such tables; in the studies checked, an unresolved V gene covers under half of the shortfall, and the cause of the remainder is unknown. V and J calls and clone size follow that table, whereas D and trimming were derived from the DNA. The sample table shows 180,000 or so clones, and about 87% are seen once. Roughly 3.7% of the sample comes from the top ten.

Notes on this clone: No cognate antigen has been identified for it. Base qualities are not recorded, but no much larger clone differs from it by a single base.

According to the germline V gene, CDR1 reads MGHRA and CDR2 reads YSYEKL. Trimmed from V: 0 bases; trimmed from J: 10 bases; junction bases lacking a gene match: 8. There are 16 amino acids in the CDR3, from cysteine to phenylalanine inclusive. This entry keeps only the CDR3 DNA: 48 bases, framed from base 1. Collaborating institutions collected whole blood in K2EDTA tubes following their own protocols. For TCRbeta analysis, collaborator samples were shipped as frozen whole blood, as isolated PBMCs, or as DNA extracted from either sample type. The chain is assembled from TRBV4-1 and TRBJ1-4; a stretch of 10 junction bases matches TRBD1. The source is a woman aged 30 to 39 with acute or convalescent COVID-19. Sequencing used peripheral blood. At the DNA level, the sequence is TGCGCCAGCAGCCAAGAGCCAAGACAGGGGGCAGGAAAACTGTTTTTT. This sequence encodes CASSQEPRQGAGKLFF.